This TCR beta chain was captured by sequencing in a study of blood T cell repertoires in COVID-19 (dated by TCRdb to the early 2020s). Background on the whole study: Collaborator samples came from the United States, Italy and Spain and covered acute and convalescent phases of COVID-19. The material from the prospective study consisted of cDNA or gDNA derived from T cells, B-cell-depleted T cells, or PBMCs. The dataset comprised deeply sampled blood TCRbeta repertoires from subjects exposed to, actively infected with, or recovered from COVID-19. A freely available public database, intended as a resource for researchers studying the immune response to SARS-CoV-2, is where the repertoires were released. The samples were drawn from the first 160 participants of the ongoing ImmuneRACE study and from over a thousand subjects provided by 6 global collaborators. Sample metadata almost always included a de-identified subject ID, COVID-19 status, age in years and sex. Where available, HLA class I and class II types were taken from metadata supplied by the sample provider and were not determined by assay-based typing.

The collaborating institutions used their own protocols to collect whole blood in K2EDTA tubes. For TCRbeta analysis, collaborators shipped samples in one of three forms: frozen whole blood, isolated PBMCs, or DNA extracted from either of those sample types. TCRbeta CDR3 regions were amplified from genomic DNA by means of the immunoSEQ Assay, a bias-controlled multiplex PCR. Under the source paper's analysis protocol: Within the assay, amplification of reference gene primers was used to estimate how many nucleated cells each sample contained. Sequence reads were collapsed and filtered to measure the absolute abundance of every unique TCRbeta CDR3 rearrangement. For each sample, productive Simpson clonality was calculated by taking the square root of Simpson's diversity index across productive rearrangements. TCRdb took this table from immuneACCESS and kept in-frame rearrangements with V and J called. Such tables lack part of the clones; where checked against another copy, unresolved V genes explain under half of the gap, and the rest is unexplained. V and J calls plus clone size are reproduced from that table; the DNA served to infer D and trimming. A total of about 160,000 clones appear in this sample, around 84% of them only once. Under 2.5% of the sample is in the top ten clones.

Study-wide conclusions, independent of this receptor: Clinical and demographic metadata were provided uncurated, with the amount varying by source and participant.

The CDR3, from cysteine to phenylalanine, totals 13 residues. CDR3 DNA only is kept here, 39 bases in frame from base 1. V gives up 3 bases and J gives up 3 bases, and the segment between their germline ends measures 3 bases. Reading the germline V gene gives CDR1 SGHTA and CDR2 FQGTGA. About this clone: Its antigen is not yet known. The input lacks base qualities; no much larger clone sits a single base away.

The specimen was peripheral blood. This TCR derives from a man between 65 and 85 years old with acute or convalescent COVID-19. The V and J segments used are TRBV7-3 and TRBJ1-6; the D gene lacks a confident call. The CDR3 amino acid sequence is: CASSFIYNSPLHF. The DNA is TGTGCCAGCAGCTTTATCTATAATTCACCCCTCCACTTT.